The sequence of this TCR beta chain was determined in a study of T cells in Graves' hyperthyroidism and ophthalmopathy. Study-wide background: At the time of initial diagnosis and before any treatment, peripheral blood was collected.

The CDR3 has 14 amino acids. In germline, CDR1 is SGHDT, CDR2 YYEEEE. Comment on this clonotype: Its specificity is unknown. Germline is not matched at one junction end, which may reflect a read error.

TCR beta CDR3 sequences were amplified from RNA transcripts. In the first-round RT-PCR of the TCR CDR3, the HTBI primer set was used. TCRdb analysed the multiplex PCR reads with MiXCR anew, one entry per CDR3 protein. The table has around 530,000 distinct CDR3 sequences, roughly 15% seen once. Study-level results: Ophthalmopathy was identified by the model a median about 6.8 months ahead of onset.

The chain carries TRBV5-6 and TRBJ1-1; the match to TRBD1 covers 7 bases. Sequencing was carried out using blood. This receptor was identified in a woman aged 18-35 years with Graves' ophthalmopathy. The CDR3 DNA follows: TGTGCCAGCAGCAAGGGACAGATGAACACTAAAGCTTTCTTT. This translates into CASSKGQMNTKAFF.